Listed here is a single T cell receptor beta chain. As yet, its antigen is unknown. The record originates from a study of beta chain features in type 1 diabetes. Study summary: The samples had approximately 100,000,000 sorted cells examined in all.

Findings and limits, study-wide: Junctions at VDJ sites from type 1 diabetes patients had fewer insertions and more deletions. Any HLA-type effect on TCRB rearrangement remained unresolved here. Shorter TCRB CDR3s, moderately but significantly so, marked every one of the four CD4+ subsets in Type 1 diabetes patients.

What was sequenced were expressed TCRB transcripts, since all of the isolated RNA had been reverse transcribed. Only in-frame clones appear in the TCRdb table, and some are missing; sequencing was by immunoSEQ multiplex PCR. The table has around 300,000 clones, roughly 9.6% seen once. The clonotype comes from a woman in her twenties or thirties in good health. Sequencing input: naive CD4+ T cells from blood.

The CDR3 DNA is TGTGCCAGCAGTGATAGCCACCGCAATCAGCCCCAGCATTTT. This gives the protein CASSDSHRNQPQHF. The rearrangement links TRBV25-1 to TRBJ1-5, with unresolved D. From germline, CDR1 is MGHDK and CDR2 SYGVNS. The V end was cut by 3 bases, the J end by 2 bases, with 8 bases between. The length of the CDR3 is 14 residues. Drawing the rest from reference TRBV25-1 and TRBJ1-5, the complete variable domain is EADIYQTPRYLVIGTGKKITLECSQTMGHDKMYWYQQDPGMELHLIHYSYGVNSTEKGDLSSESTVSRIRTEHFPLTLESARPSHTSQYLCASSDSHRNQPQHFGDGTRLSIL.